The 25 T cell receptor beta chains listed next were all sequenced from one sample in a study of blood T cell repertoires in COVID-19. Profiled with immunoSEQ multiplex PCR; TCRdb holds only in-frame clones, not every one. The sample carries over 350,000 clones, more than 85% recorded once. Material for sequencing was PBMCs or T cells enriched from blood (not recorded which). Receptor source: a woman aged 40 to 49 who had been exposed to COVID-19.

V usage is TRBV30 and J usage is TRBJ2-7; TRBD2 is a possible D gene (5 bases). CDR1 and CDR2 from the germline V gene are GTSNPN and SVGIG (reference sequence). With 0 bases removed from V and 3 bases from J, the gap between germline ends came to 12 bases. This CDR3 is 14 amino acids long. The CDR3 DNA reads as TGTGCCTGGAGTGTACGGGGAGTTGGCTACGAGCAGTACTTC. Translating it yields CAWSVRGVGYEQYF.

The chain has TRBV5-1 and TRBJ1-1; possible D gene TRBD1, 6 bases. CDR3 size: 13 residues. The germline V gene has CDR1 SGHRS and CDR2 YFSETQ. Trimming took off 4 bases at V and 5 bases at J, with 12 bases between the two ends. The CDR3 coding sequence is TGCGCCAGCAGCGGGGGCCTAAGGACTGAAGCTTTCTTT. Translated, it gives CASSGGLRTEAFF.

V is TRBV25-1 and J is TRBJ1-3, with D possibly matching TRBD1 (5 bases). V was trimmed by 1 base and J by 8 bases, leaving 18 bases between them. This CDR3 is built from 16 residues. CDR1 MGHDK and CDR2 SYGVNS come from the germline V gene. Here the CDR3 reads CASSESRPGPGDTIYF. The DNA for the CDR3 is TGTGCCAGCAGTGAATCACGGCCGGGACCGGGGGACACCATATATTTT.

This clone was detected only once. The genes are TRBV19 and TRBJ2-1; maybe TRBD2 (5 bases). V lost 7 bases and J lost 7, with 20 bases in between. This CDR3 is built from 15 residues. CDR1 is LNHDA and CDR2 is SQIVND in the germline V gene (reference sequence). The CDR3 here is CASKGGSGARNEQFF. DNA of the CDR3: TGTGCCAGTAAGGGTGGGAGTGGTGCAAGGAATGAGCAGTTCTTC.

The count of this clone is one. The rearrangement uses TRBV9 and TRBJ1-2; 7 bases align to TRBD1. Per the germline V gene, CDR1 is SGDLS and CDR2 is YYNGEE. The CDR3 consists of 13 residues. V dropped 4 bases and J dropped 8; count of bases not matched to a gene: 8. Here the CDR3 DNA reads TGTGCCAGCAGCTTACTACAGGGGTTAGGCTACACCTTC. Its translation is CASSLLQGLGYTF.

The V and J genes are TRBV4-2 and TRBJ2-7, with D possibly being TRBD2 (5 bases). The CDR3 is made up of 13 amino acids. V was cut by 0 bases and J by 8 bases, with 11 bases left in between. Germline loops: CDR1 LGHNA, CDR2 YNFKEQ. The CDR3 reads CASSQDRRFQQYF. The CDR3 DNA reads TGTGCCAGCAGCCAAGATCGGAGGTTTCAGCAGTACTTC.

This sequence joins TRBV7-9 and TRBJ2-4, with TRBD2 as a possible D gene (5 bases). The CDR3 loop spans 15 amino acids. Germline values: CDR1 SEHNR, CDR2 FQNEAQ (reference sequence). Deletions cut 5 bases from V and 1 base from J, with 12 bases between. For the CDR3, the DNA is TGTGCCAGCAGCGCACGAGGAGGTGCCAAAAACATTCAGTACTTC. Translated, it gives CASSARGGAKNIQYF.

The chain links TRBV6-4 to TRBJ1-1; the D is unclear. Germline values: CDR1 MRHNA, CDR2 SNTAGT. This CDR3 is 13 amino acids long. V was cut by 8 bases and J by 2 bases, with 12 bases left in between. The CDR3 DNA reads TGTGCCAGCTGCCGCGAGGCTAACACTGAAGCTTTCTTT. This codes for CASCREANTEAFF.

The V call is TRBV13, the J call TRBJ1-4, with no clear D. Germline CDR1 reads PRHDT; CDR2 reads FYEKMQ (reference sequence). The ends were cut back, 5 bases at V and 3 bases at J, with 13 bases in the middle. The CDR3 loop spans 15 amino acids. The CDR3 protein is CASSRRGHSNEKLFF. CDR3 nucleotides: TGTGCCAGCAGCCGCCGTGGGCACTCTAATGAAAAACTGTTTTTT.

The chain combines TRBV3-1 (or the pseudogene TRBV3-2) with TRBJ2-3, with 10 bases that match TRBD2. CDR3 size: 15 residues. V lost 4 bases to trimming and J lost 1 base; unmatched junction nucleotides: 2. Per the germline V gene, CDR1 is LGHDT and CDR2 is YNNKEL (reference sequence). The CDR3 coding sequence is TGTGCCAGCAGCCTCCTAGCGGGGGGCACAGATACGCAGTATTTT. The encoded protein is CASSLLAGGTDTQYF.

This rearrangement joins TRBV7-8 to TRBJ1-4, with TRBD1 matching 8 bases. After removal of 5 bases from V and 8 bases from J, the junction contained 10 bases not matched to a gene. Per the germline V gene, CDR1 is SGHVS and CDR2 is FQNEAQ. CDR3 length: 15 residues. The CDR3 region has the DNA TGTGCCAGCAGCCGAAATGGACAGGGCAACGAAAAACTGTTTTTT. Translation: CASSRNGQGNEKLFF. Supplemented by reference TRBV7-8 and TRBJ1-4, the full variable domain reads GAGVSQSPRYKVAKRGQDVALRCDPISGHVSLFWYQQALGQGPEFLTYFQNEAQLDKSGLPSDRFFAERPEGSVSTLKIQRTQQEDSAVYLCASSRNGQGNEKLFFGSGTQLSVL.

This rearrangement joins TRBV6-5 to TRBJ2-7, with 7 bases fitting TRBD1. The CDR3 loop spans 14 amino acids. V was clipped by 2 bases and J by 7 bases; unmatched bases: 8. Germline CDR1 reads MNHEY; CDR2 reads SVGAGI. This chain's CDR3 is CASSYNRGWEEQYF. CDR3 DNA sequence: TGTGCCAGCAGTTACAACAGGGGTTGGGAGGAGCAGTACTTC.

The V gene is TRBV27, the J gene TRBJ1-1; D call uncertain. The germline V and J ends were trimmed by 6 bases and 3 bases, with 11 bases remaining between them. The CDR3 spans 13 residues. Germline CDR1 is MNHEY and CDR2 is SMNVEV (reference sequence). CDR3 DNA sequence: TGTGCCAGCAGCCCTAGGTGGGACACTGAAGCTTTCTTT. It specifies CASSPRWDTEAFF.

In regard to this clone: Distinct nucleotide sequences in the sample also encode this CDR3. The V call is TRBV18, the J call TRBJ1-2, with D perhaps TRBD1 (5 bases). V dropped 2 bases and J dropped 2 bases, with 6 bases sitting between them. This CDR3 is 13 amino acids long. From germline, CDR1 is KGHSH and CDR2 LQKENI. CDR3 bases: TGTGCCAGCTCACCAACAGGAAACTATGGCTACACCTTC. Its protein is CASSPTGNYGYTF.

The CDR3 loop reads CATSRARGQVTYEQYF. For the CDR3, the DNA is TGTGCCACCAGCAGAGCCCGAGGACAGGTTACCTACGAGCAGTACTTC. The chain has TRBV15 and TRBJ2-7, with 7 nucleotides matching TRBD1. The CDR3 has 16 residues. CDR1 is LNHNV, CDR2 YYDKDF, per germline (reference sequence). Trimming removed 1 base from V and 2 bases from J; junction bases left unmatched: 8.

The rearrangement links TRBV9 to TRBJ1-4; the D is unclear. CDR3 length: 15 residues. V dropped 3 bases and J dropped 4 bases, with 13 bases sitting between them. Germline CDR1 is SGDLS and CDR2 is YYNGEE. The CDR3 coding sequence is TGTGCCAGCAGCGCCGGAGGTGGATTTAATGAAAAACTGTTTTTT. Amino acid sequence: CASSAGGGFNEKLFF.

As DNA, the CDR3 is TGTGCCAGCAGCGTAGAGTCAGGAACATTCTACACCTTC. It is translated as CASSVESGTFYTF. V and J are TRBV9 and TRBJ1-2, with no clear D. The V gene lost 0 bases and the J gene lost 10 bases, with 13 bases spanning the gap. Germline V gene sequence: CDR1 SGDLS, CDR2 YYNGEE. CDR3 size: 13 residues. The full variable domain, with the rest looked up from reference TRBV9 and TRBJ1-2, is DSGVTQTPKHLITATGQRVTLRCSPRSGDLSVYWYQQSLDQGLQFLIQYYNGEERAKGNILERFSAQQFPDLHSELNLSSLELGDSALYFCASSVESGTFYTFGSGTRLTVV.

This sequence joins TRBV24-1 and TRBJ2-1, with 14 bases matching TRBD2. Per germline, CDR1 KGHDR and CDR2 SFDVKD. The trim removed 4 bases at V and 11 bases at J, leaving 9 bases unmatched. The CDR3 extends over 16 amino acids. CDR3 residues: CATSEGTSGRGGKQFF. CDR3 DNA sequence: TGTGCCACCAGTGAGGGGACTAGCGGGAGAGGTGGTAAGCAGTTCTTC.

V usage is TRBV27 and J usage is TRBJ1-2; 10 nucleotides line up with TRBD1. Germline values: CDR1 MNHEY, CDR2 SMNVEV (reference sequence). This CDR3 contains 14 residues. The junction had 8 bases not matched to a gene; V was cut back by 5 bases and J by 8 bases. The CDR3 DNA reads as TGTGCCAGCAGTACGACAGGGGGCCTGGGGGGCTACACCTTC. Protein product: CASSTTGGLGGYTF.

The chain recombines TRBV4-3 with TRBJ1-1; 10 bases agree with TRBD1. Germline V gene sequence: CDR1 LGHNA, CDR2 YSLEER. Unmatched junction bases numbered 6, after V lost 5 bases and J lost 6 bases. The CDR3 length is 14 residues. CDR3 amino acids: CASSEGTGVPEAFF. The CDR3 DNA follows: TGCGCCAGCAGCGAAGGGACAGGGGTCCCTGAAGCTTTCTTT.

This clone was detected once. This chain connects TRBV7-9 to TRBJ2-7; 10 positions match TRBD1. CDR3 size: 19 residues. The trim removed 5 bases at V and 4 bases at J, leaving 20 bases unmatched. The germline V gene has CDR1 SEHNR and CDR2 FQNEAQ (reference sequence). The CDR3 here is CASSTSTGTGVWDSYEQYF. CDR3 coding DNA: TGTGCCAGCAGCACGAGTACCGGGACAGGGGTGTGGGATTCATACGAGCAGTACTTC.

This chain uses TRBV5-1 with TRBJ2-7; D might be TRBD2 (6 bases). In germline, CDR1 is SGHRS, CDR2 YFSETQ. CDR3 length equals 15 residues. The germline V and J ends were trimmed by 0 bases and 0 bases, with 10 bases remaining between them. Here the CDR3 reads CASSLGGGSSYEQYF. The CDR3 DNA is TGCGCCAGCAGCTTGGGTGGGGGGAGCTCCTACGAGCAGTACTTC.

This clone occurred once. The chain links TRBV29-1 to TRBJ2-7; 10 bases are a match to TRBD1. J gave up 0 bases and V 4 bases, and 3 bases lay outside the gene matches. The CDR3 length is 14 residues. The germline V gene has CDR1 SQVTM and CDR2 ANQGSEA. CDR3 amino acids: CSVGGTGDSYEQYF. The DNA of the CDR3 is TGCAGCGTTGGAGGGACAGGGGACTCCTACGAGCAGTACTTC.

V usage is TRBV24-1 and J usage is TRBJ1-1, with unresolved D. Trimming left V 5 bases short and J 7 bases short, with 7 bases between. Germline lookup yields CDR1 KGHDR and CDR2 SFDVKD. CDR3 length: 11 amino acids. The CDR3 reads CATSASGEAFF. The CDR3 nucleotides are TGTGCCACCAGTGCGTCCGGTGAAGCTTTCTTT.

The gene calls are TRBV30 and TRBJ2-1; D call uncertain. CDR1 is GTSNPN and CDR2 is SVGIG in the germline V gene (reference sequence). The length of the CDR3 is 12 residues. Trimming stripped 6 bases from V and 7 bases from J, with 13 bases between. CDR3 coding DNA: TGTGCCTGTTACAAGGCGGCTAATGAGCAGTTCTTC. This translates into CACYKAANEQFF.